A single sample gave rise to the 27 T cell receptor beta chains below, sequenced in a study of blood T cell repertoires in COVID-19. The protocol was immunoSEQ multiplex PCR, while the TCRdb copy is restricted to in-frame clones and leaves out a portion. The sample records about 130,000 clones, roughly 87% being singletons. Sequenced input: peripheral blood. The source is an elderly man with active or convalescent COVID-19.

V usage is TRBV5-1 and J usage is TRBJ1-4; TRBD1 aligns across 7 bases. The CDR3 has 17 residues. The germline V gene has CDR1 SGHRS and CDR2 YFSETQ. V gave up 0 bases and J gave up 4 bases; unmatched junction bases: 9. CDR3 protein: CASSLGQGQTFNEKLFF. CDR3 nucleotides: TGCGCCAGCAGCTTGGGACAGGGACAGACTTTTAATGAAAAACTGTTTTTT.

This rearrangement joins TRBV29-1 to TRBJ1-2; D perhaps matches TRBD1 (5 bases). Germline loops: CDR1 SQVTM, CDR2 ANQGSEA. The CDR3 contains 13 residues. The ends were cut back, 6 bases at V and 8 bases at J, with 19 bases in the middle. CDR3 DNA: TGCAGCGTCGATGACAGTCTCGGGTACGGCTACACCTTC. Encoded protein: CSVDDSLGYGYTF.

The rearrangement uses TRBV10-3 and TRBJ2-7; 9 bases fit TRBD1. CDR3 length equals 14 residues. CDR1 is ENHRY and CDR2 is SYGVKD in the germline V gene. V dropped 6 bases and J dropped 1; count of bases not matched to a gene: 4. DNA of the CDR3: TGTGCCATCAGGTCGACAGGGGGGTCCTACGAGCAGTACTTC. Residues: CAIRSTGGSYEQYF.

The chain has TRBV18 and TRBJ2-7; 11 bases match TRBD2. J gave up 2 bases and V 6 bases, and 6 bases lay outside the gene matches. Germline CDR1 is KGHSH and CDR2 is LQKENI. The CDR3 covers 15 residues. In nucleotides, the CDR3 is TGTGCCAGCTCCCCCGGGACTAGCGGAACCTACGAGCAGTACTTC. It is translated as CASSPGTSGTYEQYF. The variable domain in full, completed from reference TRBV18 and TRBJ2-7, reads NAGVMQNPRHLVRRRGQEARLRCSPMKGHSHVYWYRQLPEEGLKFMVYLQKENIIDESGMPKERFSAEFPKEGPSILRIQQVVRGDSAAYFCASSPGTSGTYEQYFGPGTRLTVT.

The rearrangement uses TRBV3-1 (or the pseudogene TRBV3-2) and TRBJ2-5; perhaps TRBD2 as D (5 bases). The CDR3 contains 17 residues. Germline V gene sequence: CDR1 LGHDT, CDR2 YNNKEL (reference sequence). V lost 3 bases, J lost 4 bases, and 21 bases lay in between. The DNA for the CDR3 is TGTGCCAGCAGCCACCGCTCGAGTCCGACGGGGTCAGAGACCCAGTACTTC. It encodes CASSHRSSPTGSETQYF.

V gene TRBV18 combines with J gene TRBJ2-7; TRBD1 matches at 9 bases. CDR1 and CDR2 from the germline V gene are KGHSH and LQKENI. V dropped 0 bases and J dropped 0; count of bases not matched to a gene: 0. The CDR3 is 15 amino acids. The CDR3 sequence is CASSPPDRGSYEQYF. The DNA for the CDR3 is TGTGCCAGCTCACCACCGGACAGGGGCTCCTACGAGCAGTACTTC.

Here the CDR3 reads CASSLGGQMEAFF. Here the CDR3 DNA reads TGCGCCAGCAGCTTGGGGGGACAGATGGAAGCTTTCTTT. This chain links TRBV5-1 with TRBJ1-1; 7 bases are a match to TRBD1. CDR1 and CDR2 from the germline V gene are SGHRS and YFSETQ. The V and J ends lost 0 bases and 8 bases, in that order; junction bases with no gene match: 4. The CDR3 consists of 13 residues. The variable domain in full, completed from reference TRBV5-1 and TRBJ1-1, reads KAGVTQTPRYLIKTRGQQVTLSCSPISGHRSVSWYQQTPGQGLQFLFEYFSETQRNKGNFPGRFSGRQFSNSRSEMNVSTLELGDSALYLCASSLGGQMEAFFGQGTRLTVV.

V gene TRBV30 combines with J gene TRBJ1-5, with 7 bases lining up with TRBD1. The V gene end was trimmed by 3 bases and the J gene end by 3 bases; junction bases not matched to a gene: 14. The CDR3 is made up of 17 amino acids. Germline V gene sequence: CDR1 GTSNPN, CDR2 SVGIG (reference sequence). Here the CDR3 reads CAWSRRVATGHNQPQHF. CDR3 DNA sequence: TGTGCCTGGAGCCGTCGAGTCGCGACAGGGCACAATCAGCCCCAGCATTTT.

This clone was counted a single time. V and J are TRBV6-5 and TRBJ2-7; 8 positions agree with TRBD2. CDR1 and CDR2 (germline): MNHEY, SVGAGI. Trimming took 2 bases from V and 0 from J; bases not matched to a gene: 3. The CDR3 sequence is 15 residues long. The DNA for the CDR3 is TGTGCCAGCAGTTACGCCGGGGGGGGCTCCTACGAGCAGTACTTC. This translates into CASSYAGGGSYEQYF.

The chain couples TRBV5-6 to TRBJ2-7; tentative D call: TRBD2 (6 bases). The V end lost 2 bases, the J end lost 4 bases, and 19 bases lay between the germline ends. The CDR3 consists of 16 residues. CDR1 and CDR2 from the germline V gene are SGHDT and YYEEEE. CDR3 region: CASSFYGDWRVYEQYF. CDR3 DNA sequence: TGTGCCAGCAGCTTTTATGGGGACTGGAGGGTTTACGAGCAGTACTTC.

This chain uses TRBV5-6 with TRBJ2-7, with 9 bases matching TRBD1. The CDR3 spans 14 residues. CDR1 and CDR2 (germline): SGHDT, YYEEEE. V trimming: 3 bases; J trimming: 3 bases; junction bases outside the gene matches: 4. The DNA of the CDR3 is TGTGCCAGCAGCTCCGGGACAGGGATCTACGAGCAGTACTTC. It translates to CASSSGTGIYEQYF. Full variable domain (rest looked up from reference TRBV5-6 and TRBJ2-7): DAGVTQSPTHLIKTRGQQVTLRCSPKSGHDTVSWYQQALGQGPQFIFQYYEEEERQRGNFPDRFSGHQFPNYSSELNVNALLLGDSALYLCASSSGTGIYEQYFGPGTRLTVT.

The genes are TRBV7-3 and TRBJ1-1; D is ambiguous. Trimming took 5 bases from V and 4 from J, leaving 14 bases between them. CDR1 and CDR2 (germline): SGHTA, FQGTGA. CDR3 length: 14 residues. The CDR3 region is CASSNSLGSTEAFF. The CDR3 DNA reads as TGTGCCAGCAGCAACTCCCTGGGGAGCACTGAAGCTTTCTTT.

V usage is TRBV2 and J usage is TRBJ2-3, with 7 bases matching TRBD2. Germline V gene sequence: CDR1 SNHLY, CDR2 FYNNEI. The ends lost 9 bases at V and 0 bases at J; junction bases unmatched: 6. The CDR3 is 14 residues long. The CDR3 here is CASERGTSTDTQYF. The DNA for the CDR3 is TGTGCCAGTGAGCGGGGAACTAGCACAGATACGCAGTATTTT. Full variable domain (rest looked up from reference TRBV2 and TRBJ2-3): EPEVTQTPSHQVTQMGQEVILRCVPISNHLYFYWYRQILGQKVEFLVSFYNNEISEKSEIFDDQFSVERPDGSNFTLKIRSTKLEDSAMYFCASERGTSTDTQYFGPGTRLTVL.

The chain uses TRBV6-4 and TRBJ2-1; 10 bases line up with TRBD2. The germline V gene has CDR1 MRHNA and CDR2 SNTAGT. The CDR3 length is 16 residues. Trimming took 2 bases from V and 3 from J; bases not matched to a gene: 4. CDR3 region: CASSDRSGRSYNEQFF. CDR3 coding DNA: TGTGCCAGCAGTGACCGTAGCGGGAGGAGCTACAATGAGCAGTTCTTC.

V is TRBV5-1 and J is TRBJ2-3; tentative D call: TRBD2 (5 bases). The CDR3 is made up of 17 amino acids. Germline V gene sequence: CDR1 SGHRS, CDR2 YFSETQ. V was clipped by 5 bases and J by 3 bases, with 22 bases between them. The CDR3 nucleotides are TGCGCCAGCAGAGGGATCGACTCAAATACGGGGACAGATACGCAGTATTTT. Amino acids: CASRGIDSNTGTDTQYF.

The CDR3, as DNA: TGTGCCAGCAGAAGGGGCCCCCAAGAGACCCAGTACTTC. It translates to CASRRGPQETQYF. The chain is built from TRBV11-2 and TRBJ2-5; TRBD1 is a possible D gene (5 bases). The CDR3 spans 13 residues. Trimming pared 6 bases from V and 1 base from J, leaving 9 bases between. Germline CDR1 reads SGHAT; CDR2 reads FQNNGV. Full variable domain (missing parts from reference TRBV11-2 and TRBJ2-5): EAGVAQSPRYKIIEKRQSVAFWCNPISGHATLYWYQQILGQGPKLLIQFQNNGVVDDSQLPKDRFSAERLKGVDSTLKIQPAKLEDSAVYLCASRRGPQETQYFGPGTRLLVL.

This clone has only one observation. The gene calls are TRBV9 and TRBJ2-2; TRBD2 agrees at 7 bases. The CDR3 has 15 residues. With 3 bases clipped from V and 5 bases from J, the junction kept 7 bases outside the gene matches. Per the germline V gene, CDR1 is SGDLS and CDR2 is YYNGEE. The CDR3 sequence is CASSAGTTGTGELFF. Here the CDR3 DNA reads TGTGCCAGCAGCGCCGGGACTACTGGGACCGGGGAGCTGTTTTTT.

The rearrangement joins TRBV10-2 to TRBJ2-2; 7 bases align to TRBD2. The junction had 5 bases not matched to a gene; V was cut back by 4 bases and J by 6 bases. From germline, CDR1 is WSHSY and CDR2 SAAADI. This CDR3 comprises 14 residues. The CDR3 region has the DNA TGCGCCAGCAGTGCAGGACTAGTTTCCGGGGAGCTGTTTTTT. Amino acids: CASSAGLVSGELFF.

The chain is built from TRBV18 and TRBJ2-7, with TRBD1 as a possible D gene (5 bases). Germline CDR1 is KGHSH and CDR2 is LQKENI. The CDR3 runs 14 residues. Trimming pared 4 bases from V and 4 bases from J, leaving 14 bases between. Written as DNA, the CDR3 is TGTGCCAGCTCACAAATCAGGGATCCGTACGAGCAGTACTTC. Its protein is CASSQIRDPYEQYF.

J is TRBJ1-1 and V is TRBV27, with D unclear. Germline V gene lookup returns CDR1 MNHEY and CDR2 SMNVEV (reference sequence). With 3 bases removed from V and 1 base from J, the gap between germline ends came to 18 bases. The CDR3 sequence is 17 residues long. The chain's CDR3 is CASSFQAFRWRNTEAFF. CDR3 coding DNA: TGTGCCAGCAGTTTTCAGGCTTTCCGGTGGCGGAACACTGAAGCTTTCTTT.

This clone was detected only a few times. CDR3 in DNA: TGTGCCACCAGCAGAGCAGGGGCCTATTACGAGCAGTACTTC. Its protein product is CATSRAGAYYEQYF. This sequence joins TRBV15 and TRBJ2-7; perhaps TRBD1 as D (6 bases). The CDR3 has 14 amino acids. CDR1 is LNHNV and CDR2 is YYDKDF in the germline V gene (reference sequence). The V end lost 1 base, the J end lost 4 bases, and 11 bases lay between the germline ends.

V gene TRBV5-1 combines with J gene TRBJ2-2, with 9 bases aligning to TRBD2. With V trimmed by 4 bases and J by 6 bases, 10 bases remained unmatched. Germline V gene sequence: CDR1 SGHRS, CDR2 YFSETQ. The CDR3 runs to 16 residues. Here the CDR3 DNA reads TGCGCCAGCAGCCTGGAGACGCGGGGGGGCCCCGGGGAGCTGTTTTTT. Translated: CASSLETRGGPGELFF.

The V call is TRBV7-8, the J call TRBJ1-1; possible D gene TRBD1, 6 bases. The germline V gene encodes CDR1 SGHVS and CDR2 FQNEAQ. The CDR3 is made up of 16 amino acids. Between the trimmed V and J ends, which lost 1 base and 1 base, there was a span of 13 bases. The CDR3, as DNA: TGTGCCAGCAGCTTAGTAGGCGGACAGTCGAACACTGAAGCTTTCTTT. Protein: CASSLVGGQSNTEAFF.

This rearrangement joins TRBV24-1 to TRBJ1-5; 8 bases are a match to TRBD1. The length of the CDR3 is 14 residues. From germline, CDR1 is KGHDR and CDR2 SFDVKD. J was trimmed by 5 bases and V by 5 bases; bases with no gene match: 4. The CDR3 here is CATSVSGGHQPQHF. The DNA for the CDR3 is TGTGCCACCAGTGTATCAGGGGGCCATCAGCCCCAGCATTTT.

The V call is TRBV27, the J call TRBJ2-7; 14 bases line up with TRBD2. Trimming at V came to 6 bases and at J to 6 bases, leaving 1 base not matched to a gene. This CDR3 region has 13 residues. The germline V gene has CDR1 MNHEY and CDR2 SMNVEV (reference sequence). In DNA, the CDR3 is TGTGCCAGCAGGGGGACTAGCGGGGGCGAGCAGTACTTC. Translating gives CASRGTSGGEQYF.

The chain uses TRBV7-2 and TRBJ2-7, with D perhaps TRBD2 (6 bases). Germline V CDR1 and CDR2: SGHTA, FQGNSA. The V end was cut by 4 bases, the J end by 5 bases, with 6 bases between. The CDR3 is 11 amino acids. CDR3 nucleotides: TGTGCCAGCAGCTCGGGGGACGAGCAGTACTTC. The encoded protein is CASSSGDEQYF.

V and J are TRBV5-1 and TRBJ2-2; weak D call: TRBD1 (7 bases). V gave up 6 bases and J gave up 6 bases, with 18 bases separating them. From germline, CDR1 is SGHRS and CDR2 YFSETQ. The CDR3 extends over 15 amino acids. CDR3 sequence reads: CASTWDSGGSGELFF. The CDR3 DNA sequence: TGCGCCAGCACCTGGGACAGTGGGGGGTCCGGGGAGCTGTTTTTT.